The sequence of this T cell receptor (beta chain) was determined in a study of T cells in localized non-small cell lung cancer (dated by TCRdb to 2018 to 2020). As for the study more broadly: The study analyzed T cell repertoires of hundreds of early-stage NSCLC patients, comparing tumors and uninvolved tumor-adjacent lungs. The cohort consisted of a few hundred treatment-naive NSCLC patients whose localized lung tumors had been resected. NSCLC patients had a mean age of roughly 64 years, and more than 120 were male and 107 female.

At diagnosis, tumor, uninvolved tumor-adjacent lung and peripheral blood were collected and then preserved as a mix of FFPE and fresh-frozen material. Overall study outcomes, separate from this receptor: Uninvolved tumor-adjacent lung showed the highest T cell clonality, higher than tumor, which suggests more focused antigenic responses in the adjacent lung. Because the study design was exploratory, TCR variables were selected using unadjusted p-values without false-discovery rate correction. A median of 57 of the top 100 tumor clones turned up in the paired uninvolved adjacent lung, and under 30 of those clones also ranked among the top 100 of that same adjacent lung. Longer overall survival was associated with higher T cell density in blood, whereas shorter survival was associated with higher clonality in adjacent lung. Multi-region tumor sequencing was not performed, so intratumor heterogeneity could not be excluded.

TCR beta CDR3 regions were sequenced from DNA using the immunoSEQ Assay. In the source study's methods: T cell density was computed as TCR beta template counts normalized to usable DNA estimated by amplifying housekeeping genes. Using the preseqR package, richness was estimated by extrapolating to 120,000 templates for tissue samples and 400,000 templates for PBMC samples. Clonality was calculated as one minus Pielou's evenness. To identify tissue-enriched TCRs, differential abundance testing was run on productive amino-acid clonotypes with a minimum total count of 5 and an alpha of 0.1. The Jaccard Index and the Morisita Overlap Index were used to quantify repertoire overlap between compartments. GLIPH grouped TCR beta CDR3s together with public tetramer-defined viral CDR3s, and a viral motif had to include at least three viral sequences and also show V-gene enrichment. In its TCRdb copy, this immuneACCESS table keeps in-frame sequences only and misses some clones. Where compared with another copy, unresolved V genes explain less than half of these, and the others have no known cause. Clonal size and the V and J genes are those of that table, whereas D and trimming came from the DNA. The sample profile shows 1,500 or so clones; more than 20% of them were found once. The ten largest clonotypes hold 8.5% to 10% of the sample.

For CDR1 and CDR2, the germline V gene lists SGHDN and FVKESK. A distance of 12 bases separates the germline ends of V and J, which lose 3 bases and 7 bases respectively. The CDR3 runs 13 amino acids, cysteine and phenylalanine included. Kept here is only the CDR3 DNA, which spans 39 bases and is read in frame from base 1. A word on this clone: Its specific antigen is unknown. Base quality data are lacking; no much larger clone is found one base away.

The sequence was obtained from a man aged 40 to 69 with stage I squamous cell lung carcinoma. The V gene is TRBV14 and the J gene is TRBJ1-2; TRBD1 is perhaps the D gene, given 5 matching bases. The source was lung tumor tissue, collected before any cancer treatment. The bases read TGTGCCAGCAGCCAGGATTGGGACTCTGGCTACACCTTC. Its translation is CASSQDWDSGYTF.